This T cell receptor beta chain is drawn from a study of shared clonotypes between healthy human individuals. As for the study in general: CD4 naive and CD4 memory each took three plates per donor, while CD8 naive took two and CD8 memory one.

With 1 base removed from V and 1 base from J, the gap between germline ends came to 7 bases. The CDR3 is 14 amino acids. Germline CDR1 KGHSH, CDR2 LQKENI. This clone was found once. No antigen is known for it. Regarding the study as a whole: Larger richness was generally estimated for naive than memory subsets.

Measured with immunoSEQ multiplex PCR; TCRdb has only the in-frame clones, and not every one. The sample lists over 700,000 clones, over 55% seen once, with more than 1.5% in the top ten. The donors, all of them Caucasian adults, lived in Nashville, Tennessee. The sequencing sample was made of memory CD4+ T cells sorted from blood. The sample's subset: CD45RA-negative fraction. The sequence came from a woman in her twenties or thirties in good health. The rearrangement joins TRBV18 to TRBJ2-5; D unclear. The DNA of the CDR3 is TGTGCCAGCTCACCACGACACGGCCAAGAGACCCAGTACTTC. Amino acid sequence: CASSPRHGQETQYF.